A single sample gave rise to the 26 T cell receptor beta chains below, sequenced in a study of blood T cell repertoires in COVID-19. Clones were read by immunoSEQ multiplex PCR, and TCRdb kept only the in-frame ones, dropping some. The table records tens of thousands of clones, approximately 85% of them present only once. Sample: peripheral blood. The source of these receptors is a man between 60 and 75 years old with acute or convalescent COVID-19.

The genes are TRBV15 and TRBJ1-4; 12 bases map to TRBD1. The CDR3 extends over 14 amino acids. Germline V CDR1 and CDR2: LNHNV, YYDKDF (reference sequence). Trimming at V came to 8 bases and at J to 13 bases, leaving 11 bases not matched to a gene. The CDR3 DNA is TGTGCCACCTCCCGGGACAGGGGGCAAGTGGGACTGTTTTTT. Its translation: CATSRDRGQVGLFF.

V is TRBV18 and J is TRBJ2-7, with D perhaps matching TRBD1 (6 bases). With 4 bases removed from V and 2 bases from J, the gap between germline ends came to 12 bases. CDR3 size: 14 residues. CDR1 KGHSH and CDR2 LQKENI come from the germline V gene. CDR3 nucleotide sequence: TGTGCCAGCTCACAGGGGCAGGGGACCTACGAGCAGTACTTC. Its protein product is CASSQGQGTYEQYF.

CDR3 DNA: TGTGCCACCGGTTTCACAGGGAACACTGAAGCTTTCTTT. Its protein product is CATGFTGNTEAFF. V usage is TRBV27 and J usage is TRBJ1-1, with D possibly TRBD1 on 5 matching bases. CDR1 MNHEY and CDR2 SMNVEV come from the germline V gene (reference sequence). This CDR3 is 13 amino acids long. The ends were cut back, 10 bases at V and 1 base at J, with 13 bases in the middle.

This clone has a single count. The rearrangement links TRBV11-2 to TRBJ1-4; TRBD1 aligns across 9 bases. Germline CDR1 reads SGHAT; CDR2 reads FQNNGV. The CDR3 has 14 amino acids. Unmatched junction bases numbered 3, after V lost 4 bases and J lost 6 bases. The DNA for the CDR3 is TGTGCCAGCAGCTACGACAGGGGGGATGAAAAACTGTTTTTT. Its translation: CASSYDRGDEKLFF. Full variable domain (remainder filled in from reference TRBV11-2 and TRBJ1-4): EAGVAQSPRYKIIEKRQSVAFWCNPISGHATLYWYQQILGQGPKLLIQFQNNGVVDDSQLPKDRFSAERLKGVDSTLKIQPAKLEDSAVYLCASSYDRGDEKLFFGSGTQLSVL.

This chain joins TRBV27 and TRBJ2-3; 13 nucleotides agree with TRBD2. Losses at the gene ends were 8 bases for V and 6 bases for J; bases not matched to a gene: 8. CDR3 length equals 15 residues. Germline V CDR1 and CDR2: MNHEY, SMNVEV (reference sequence). This chain's CDR3 is CASARTSGSSDTQYF. For the CDR3, the DNA is TGTGCCAGCGCCAGGACTAGCGGGAGTTCGGATACGCAGTATTTT.

The rearrangement links TRBV2 to TRBJ1-4; the match to TRBD1 covers 10 bases. The CDR3 covers 12 residues. The J segment lost 13 bases and the V segment lost 5 bases, leaving 4 bases of the junction unmatched. Germline V CDR1 and CDR2: SNHLY, FYNNEI. CDR3 protein: CASSQRTGGLFF. The CDR3, as DNA: TGTGCCAGCAGTCAACGGACAGGGGGACTGTTTTTT.

V and J are TRBV10-3 and TRBJ2-6; weak D call: TRBD1 (6 bases). This CDR3 is built from 15 residues. Between the trimmed V and J ends, which lost 10 bases and 0 bases, there was a span of 13 bases. Germline CDR1 reads ENHRY; CDR2 reads SYGVKD. The CDR3 nucleotides are TGTGCCAGCCGACAGGAAAACTCTGGGGCCAACGTCCTGACTTTC. Translating gives CASRQENSGANVLTF.

The chain couples TRBV7-9 to TRBJ2-2, with TRBD1 matching 9 bases. Germline CDR1 reads SEHNR; CDR2 reads FQNEAQ (reference sequence). The CDR3 contains 17 residues. V lost 4 bases, J lost 3 bases, and 9 bases stayed unmatched. CDR3 in amino acids: CASSSPAGQGYTGELFF. As DNA, the CDR3 is TGTGCCAGCAGCTCGCCTGCGGGACAGGGATACACCGGGGAGCTGTTTTTT.

The CDR3 loop reads CAISPGTPRLSYEQYF. DNA of the CDR3: TGTGCCATCAGCCCCGGGACACCACGACTCTCCTACGAGCAGTACTTC. The chain couples TRBV10-3 to TRBJ2-7; D may be TRBD1 (6 bases). There are 16 residues in the CDR3. V lost 6 bases and J 0 bases, leaving 18 bases between the germline ends. The V gene's germline CDR1 is ENHRY and CDR2 SYGVKD.

The chain is built from TRBV10-3 and TRBJ2-3; tentatively, D is TRBD2 (6 bases). CDR1 is ENHRY, CDR2 SYGVKD, per germline. The V end was cut by 6 bases, the J end by 6 bases, with 16 bases between. This CDR3 spans 14 amino acids. The CDR3 region is CAISPGVRGDTQYF. CDR3 DNA sequence: TGTGCCATCAGCCCGGGGGTTCGGGGCGATACGCAGTATTTT.

The CDR3 protein is CASRASGLRPRFNYGYTF. The CDR3 DNA reads as TGTGCCAGCAGAGCCTCGGGACTGCGCCCAAGATTTAACTATGGCTACACCTTC. This chain connects TRBV28 to TRBJ1-2; D perhaps matches TRBD1 (5 bases). The CDR3 has 18 residues. Looked up from germline, CDR1 is MDHEN and CDR2 is SYDVKM. Trimming shortened V by 6 bases and J by 1 base, and 24 bases separated the two germline ends.

The chain joins TRBV27 to TRBJ2-3; D possibly corresponds to TRBD2 (5 bases). Germline loops: CDR1 MNHEY, CDR2 SMNVEV (reference sequence). Between the trimmed V and J ends, which lost 4 bases and 4 bases, there was a span of 12 bases. The CDR3 extends over 14 amino acids. The CDR3: CASSSHRESDTQYF. CDR3 in DNA: TGTGCCAGCAGTTCCCATAGGGAGTCAGATACGCAGTATTTT.

V is TRBV30 and J is TRBJ2-7; D not resolved. This CDR3 has 12 amino acids. With 1 base removed from V and 3 bases from J, the gap between germline ends came to 7 bases. CDR1 is GTSNPN, CDR2 SVGIG, per germline (reference sequence). CDR3: CAWSGHFYEQYF. Here the CDR3 DNA reads TGTGCCTGGAGTGGACACTTCTACGAGCAGTACTTC. The full variable domain, its missing parts supplied by reference TRBV30 and TRBJ2-7, is SQTIHQWPATLVQPVGSPLSLECTVEGTSNPNLYWYRQAAGRGLQLLFYSVGIGQISSEVPQNLSASRPQDRQFILSSKKLLLSDSGFYLCAWSGHFYEQYFGPGTRLTVT.

The rearrangement links TRBV6-2 or TRBV6-3 to TRBJ2-5; 8 bases line up with TRBD2. In germline, CDR1 is MNHEY, CDR2 SVGEGT. The CDR3 totals 16 residues. The trim removed 5 bases at V and 1 base at J, leaving 9 bases unmatched. DNA of the CDR3: TGTGCCAGCAGTCCCGGGACTAGAGGGGTCCAAGAGACCCAGTACTTC. Protein product: CASSPGTRGVQETQYF.

This clone was seen a few times. CDR3 DNA: TGTGCCAGCAGGGCGACTAGCGGGAGGTGGGATACGCAGTATTTT. It encodes CASRATSGRWDTQYF. V and J are TRBV3-1 (or the pseudogene TRBV3-2) and TRBJ2-3, with 13 bases matching TRBD2. Germline V gene data show CDR1 as LGHDT and CDR2 as YNNKEL (reference sequence). Germline trimming cut 6 bases from V and 6 bases from J; bases unmatched to any gene: 6. The CDR3 loop spans 15 amino acids.

This chain connects TRBV20-1 to TRBJ1-1; 8 nucleotides agree with TRBD1. V shed 8 bases and J 8 bases; nucleotides not matched to a gene: 7. CDR3 length: 11 residues. CDR1 and CDR2 (germline): DFQATT, SNEGSKA (reference sequence). The CDR3 loop reads CSPRGQGEAFF. In nucleotides, the CDR3 is TGCAGTCCCAGAGGACAGGGAGAAGCTTTCTTT.

V is TRBV19 and J is TRBJ1-6, with 9 bases that match TRBD1. The CDR3 runs to 16 residues. The V segment lost 4 bases and the J segment 7 bases; nucleotides outside the gene matches: 8. The V gene's germline CDR1 is LNHDA and CDR2 SQIVND (reference sequence). The CDR3 loop reads CASSTSGTGSNSPLHF. As DNA, the CDR3 is TGTGCCAGTAGTACCTCCGGGACAGGGTCGAATTCACCCCTCCACTTT.

Only a few counts were recorded for this clone. The V call is TRBV7-9, the J call TRBJ1-2; 8 positions agree with TRBD1. Germline V CDR1 and CDR2: SEHNR, FQNEAQ (reference sequence). This CDR3 comprises 17 residues. V was pared by 0 bases and J by 6 bases, with 12 bases of the junction left unmatched. The CDR3 here is CASSLASYRQGSDGYTF. DNA for the CDR3: TGTGCCAGCAGCTTAGCTTCGTACCGACAGGGGTCAGATGGCTACACCTTC.

The chain uses TRBV5-1 and TRBJ2-7, with TRBD1 identical over 10 bases. V lost 5 bases to trimming and J lost 6 bases; unmatched junction nucleotides: 11. The CDR3 totals 15 residues. Germline values: CDR1 SGHRS, CDR2 YFSETQ. CDR3 residues: CASSLIPGQGSEQYF. The CDR3 bases are TGCGCCAGCAGTCTAATTCCGGGACAGGGGTCCGAGCAGTACTTC.

The chain couples TRBV7-2 to TRBJ1-1; 8 bases fit TRBD1. Germline trimming cut 5 bases from V and 4 bases from J; bases unmatched to any gene: 6. The CDR3 contains 14 residues. The germline V gene encodes CDR1 SGHTA and CDR2 FQGNSA. CDR3 in amino acids: CASSPDRGITEAFF. For the CDR3, the DNA is TGTGCCAGCAGCCCCGACAGGGGAATCACTGAAGCTTTCTTT.

This clone has just one count. The rearrangement joins TRBV3-1 (or the pseudogene TRBV3-2) to TRBJ2-3; TRBD1 might be the D (6 bases). CDR1 LGHDT and CDR2 YNNKEL come from the germline V gene (reference sequence). CDR3 length: 15 amino acids. Trimming cost V 5 bases and J 2 bases, with 14 bases left between them. The DNA for the CDR3 is TGTGCCAGCAGCGCAACGGGACAATACACAGATACGCAGTATTTT. Translated, it gives CASSATGQYTDTQYF.

DNA for the CDR3: TGTGCCAGCAGTTCCCTTTCGGGCTATGGCTACACCTTC. Its translation: CASSSLSGYGYTF. The chain recombines TRBV13 with TRBJ1-2; D ambiguous. The CDR3 contains 13 residues. V was pared by 6 bases and J by 4 bases, with 12 bases between. CDR1 and CDR2 from the germline V gene are PRHDT and FYEKMQ (reference sequence).

The J gene is TRBJ1-1, the V gene TRBV3-1 (or the pseudogene TRBV3-2); 9 bases align to TRBD1. Germline CDR1 reads LGHDT; CDR2 reads YNNKEL (reference sequence). The CDR3 runs 14 residues. V trimming: 6 bases; J trimming: 4 bases; junction bases outside the gene matches: 6. This CDR3 is CASSYRDRVTEAFF. The CDR3 nucleotides read TGTGCCAGCAGTTACCGGGACAGGGTCACTGAAGCTTTCTTT.

The CDR3 spells CASSSGDTGLAFF. As DNA, the CDR3 is TGCGCCAGCAGCTCTGGAGACACGGGGTTAGCTTTCTTT. The V and J genes are TRBV5-1 and TRBJ1-1; D is unresolved. Trimming left V 3 bases short and J 10 bases short, with 16 bases between. The length of the CDR3 is 13 residues. Germline-derived CDR1 and CDR2 are SGHRS and YFSETQ.

The chain uses TRBV30 and TRBJ2-7; D gene ambiguous. The CDR3 sequence is 11 residues long. Trimming took 3 bases from V and 4 from J, leaving 7 bases between them. Germline values: CDR1 GTSNPN, CDR2 SVGIG (reference sequence). CDR3 in amino acids: CAWRSLYEQYF. The CDR3 DNA is TGTGCCTGGAGATCATTGTACGAGCAGTACTTC. Full variable domain (outside the CDR3, taken from reference TRBV30 and TRBJ2-7): SQTIHQWPATLVQPVGSPLSLECTVEGTSNPNLYWYRQAAGRGLQLLFYSVGIGQISSEVPQNLSASRPQDRQFILSSKKLLLSDSGFYLCAWRSLYEQYFGPGTRLTVT.

This clone occurred a few times. This chain connects TRBV3-1 (or the pseudogene TRBV3-2) to TRBJ2-2, with D possibly matching TRBD2 (6 bases). Germline values: CDR1 LGHDT, CDR2 YNNKEL (reference sequence). Trimming cost V 0 bases and J 7 bases, with 12 bases left between them. The CDR3 is 15 amino acids. The CDR3 here is CASSQDQRRGGELFF. In DNA form, the CDR3 reads TGTGCCAGCAGCCAAGATCAGCGGCGGGGCGGGGAGCTGTTTTTT.